Sequencing of this T cell receptor beta chain was carried out in a study of T cell changes during pregnancy in multiple sclerosis. TCRdb's copy holds only in-frame clones and misses some; the assay was immunoSEQ multiplex PCR. The table has almost 50,000 clones, about 91% seen once; the top ten hold about a tenth. The germline gives CDR1 MGHRA, CDR2 YSYEKL. The CDR3 contains 17 residues. J gave up 5 bases and V 0 bases, and 10 bases lay outside the gene matches. Sample: CD8+ T cells from peripheral blood mononuclear cells, taken after pregnancy. This sequence was found in a female donor with multiple sclerosis, enrolled in a pregnancy study. The V gene is TRBV4-1, the J gene TRBJ2-5; TRBD2 matches at 9 bases. CDR3 sequence (DNA): TGCGCCAGCAGCCAAGATCTGGGCGGGGGGGCGAGGGAGACCCAGTACTTC. Translated, it gives CASSQDLGGGARETQYF.